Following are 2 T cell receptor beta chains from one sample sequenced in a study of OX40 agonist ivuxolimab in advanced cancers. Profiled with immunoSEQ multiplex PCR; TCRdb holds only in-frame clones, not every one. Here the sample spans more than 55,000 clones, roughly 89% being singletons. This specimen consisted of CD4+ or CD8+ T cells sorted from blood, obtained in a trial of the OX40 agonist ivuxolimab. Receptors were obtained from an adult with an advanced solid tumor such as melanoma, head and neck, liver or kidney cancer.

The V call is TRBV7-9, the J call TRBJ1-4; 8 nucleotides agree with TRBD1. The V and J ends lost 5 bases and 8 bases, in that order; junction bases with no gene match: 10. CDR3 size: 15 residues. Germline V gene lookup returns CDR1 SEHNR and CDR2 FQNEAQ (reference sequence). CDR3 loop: CASSTGGGQEEKLFF. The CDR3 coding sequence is TGTGCCAGCAGCACCGGGGGGGGACAGGAAGAAAAACTGTTTTTT.

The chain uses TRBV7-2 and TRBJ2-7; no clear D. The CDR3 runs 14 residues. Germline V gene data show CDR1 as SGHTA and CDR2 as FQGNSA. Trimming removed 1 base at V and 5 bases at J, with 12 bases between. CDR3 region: CASSLDNTVHEQYF. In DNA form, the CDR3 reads TGTGCCAGCAGCTTAGATAATACAGTACACGAGCAGTACTTC.